Below, 19 T cell receptor beta chains from the same sample are listed, as sequenced in a study of identifying expanded T cells in peripheral blood. Repertoires were generated with immunoSEQ multiplex PCR, while TCRdb's copy carries only in-frame clones and drops some. The table has tens of thousands of clones, about nine tenths seen once. The sample taken for sequencing was blood. These receptor sequences come from a person between 18 and 75 years old in good health.

The CDR3 DNA reads as TGCGCCAGCAGCCAAGCCGGGACAGGGAAAAACATTCAGTACTTC. It is translated as CASSQAGTGKNIQYF. The chain joins TRBV4-3 to TRBJ2-4; 9 bases fit TRBD1. This CDR3 comprises 15 residues. Per germline, CDR1 LGHNA and CDR2 YSLEER. Trimming took 1 base from V and 4 from J; bases not matched to a gene: 2.

The chain recombines TRBV6-6 with TRBJ2-1, with a weak D call TRBD1 (5 bases). V was cut by 6 bases and J by 7 bases, with 16 bases left in between. The CDR3 spans 14 residues. CDR1 is MNHNY, CDR2 SVGAGI, per germline (reference sequence). CDR3 sequence reads: CASRGGAGLNEQFF. The CDR3 DNA sequence: TGTGCCAGCAGGGGTGGGGCAGGGCTGAATGAGCAGTTCTTC.

This clone was seen more than once but under ten times. CDR3 sequence reads: CAISEVNSHSPLHF. The CDR3 DNA sequence: TGTGCCATCAGTGAGGTTAACTCCCATTCACCCCTCCACTTT. The chain recombines TRBV10-3 with TRBJ1-6; D is undetermined. CDR1 is ENHRY, CDR2 SYGVKD, per germline. V lost 2 bases and J 8 bases, leaving 10 bases between the germline ends. CDR3 length equals 14 residues.

The chain employs TRBV5-4 and TRBJ2-1; D call uncertain. Trimming pared 7 bases from V and 2 bases from J, leaving 13 bases between. Germline lookup yields CDR1 SGHNT and CDR2 YYREEE (reference sequence). This CDR3 is 14 amino acids long. CDR3 in DNA: TGTGCCAGCTCTGGTAGCCCGACCTACAATGAGCAGTTCTTC. Protein product: CASSGSPTYNEQFF.

V and J are TRBV5-1 and TRBJ1-2; 8 nucleotides line up with TRBD1. The length of the CDR3 is 12 residues. The germline V gene has CDR1 SGHRS and CDR2 YFSETQ. V gave up 1 base and J gave up 10 bases; unmatched junction bases: 3. CDR3 DNA sequence: TGCGCCAGCAGCTTGAACAGGGGGGACTACACCTTC. Its protein is CASSLNRGDYTF.

This clone was counted once. Other DNA sequences from this sample encode an identical CDR3 as well. The rearrangement uses TRBV5-4 and TRBJ2-7, with 11 bases aligning to TRBD1. J lost 3 bases, V lost 4 bases, and 3 bases had no gene match. The CDR3 sequence is 14 residues long. The germline CDR1 and CDR2 sequences are SGHNT and YYREEE (reference sequence). Written as DNA, the CDR3 is TGTGCCAGCAGCCCGGGGACAGGGGGCTACGAGCAGTACTTC. Amino acid sequence: CASSPGTGGYEQYF. Drawing the rest from reference TRBV5-4 and TRBJ2-7, the complete variable domain is ETGVTQSPTHLIKTRGQQVTLRCSSQSGHNTVSWYQQALGQGPQFIFQYYREEENGRGNFPPRFSGLQFPNYSSELNVNALELDDSALYLCASSPGTGGYEQYFGPGTRLTVT.

V and J are TRBV5-6 and TRBJ1-2; D might be TRBD1 (6 bases). Germline CDR1 reads SGHDT; CDR2 reads YYEEEE. The ends were cut back, 2 bases at V and 3 bases at J, with 14 bases in the middle. This CDR3 is 15 amino acids long. This chain's CDR3 is CASSFRGGTYYGYTF. CDR3 nucleotides: TGTGCCAGCAGCTTCCGAGGGGGGACATACTATGGCTACACCTTC.

This chain joins TRBV5-4 and TRBJ2-3, with 10 bases fitting TRBD2. V shed 3 bases and J 2 bases; nucleotides not matched to a gene: 6. Germline-derived CDR1 and CDR2 are SGHNT and YYREEE (reference sequence). The CDR3 is 16 residues long. CDR3 amino acids: CASSSRLAGFTDTQYF. As DNA, the CDR3 is TGTGCCAGCAGCTCCCGACTAGCGGGTTTCACAGATACGCAGTATTTT. The complete variable domain, with remaining parts taken from reference TRBV5-4 and TRBJ2-3, reads ETGVTQSPTHLIKTRGQQVTLRCSSQSGHNTVSWYQQALGQGPQFIFQYYREEENGRGNFPPRFSGLQFPNYSSELNVNALELDDSALYLCASSSRLAGFTDTQYFGPGTRLTVL.

This sequence joins TRBV5-6 and TRBJ2-7, with unresolved D. CDR1 is SGHDT, CDR2 YYEEEE, per germline. Between the trimmed V and J ends, which lost 2 bases and 2 bases, there was a span of 8 bases. CDR3 length: 13 residues. CDR3 nucleotide sequence: TGTGCCAGCAGCTTTCCCGCGGCCTACGAGCAGTACTTC. Amino acid sequence: CASSFPAAYEQYF. The complete variable domain, with remaining parts taken from reference TRBV5-6 and TRBJ2-7, reads DAGVTQSPTHLIKTRGQQVTLRCSPKSGHDTVSWYQQALGQGPQFIFQYYEEEERQRGNFPDRFSGHQFPNYSSELNVNALLLGDSALYLCASSFPAAYEQYFGPGTRLTVT.

The chain employs TRBV30 and TRBJ1-3, with no clear D. This CDR3 has 16 amino acids. Trimming stripped 2 bases from V and 0 bases from J, with 14 bases between. In germline, CDR1 is GTSNPN, CDR2 SVGIG (reference sequence). This CDR3 reads CAWSPSPGDSGNTIYF. The CDR3 DNA is TGTGCCTGGAGTCCGAGTCCAGGTGACTCTGGAAACACCATATATTTT. The full variable domain, with the rest looked up from reference TRBV30 and TRBJ1-3, is SQTIHQWPATLVQPVGSPLSLECTVEGTSNPNLYWYRQAAGRGLQLLFYSVGIGQISSEVPQNLSASRPQDRQFILSSKKLLLSDSGFYLCAWSPSPGDSGNTIYFGEGSWLTVV.

The rearrangement links TRBV19 to TRBJ2-7; 9 bases are shared with TRBD1. The length of the CDR3 is 14 residues. Losses at the gene ends were 3 bases for V and 1 base for J; bases not matched to a gene: 1. Per germline, CDR1 LNHDA and CDR2 SQIVND (reference sequence). The CDR3 nucleotides are TGTGCCAGTAGTATCGACAGGGGGTCCTACGAGCAGTACTTC. It yields the protein CASSIDRGSYEQYF.

The chain is built from TRBV5-1 and TRBJ1-2; no definite D call. The CDR3 totals 14 residues. Trimming removed 2 bases from V and 5 bases from J, with 13 bases in between. Germline values: CDR1 SGHRS, CDR2 YFSETQ. The CDR3 DNA follows: TGCGCCAGCAGCTTCGAGGGTGGGGAATATGGCTACACCTTC. It codes for CASSFEGGEYGYTF.

This clone occurred once. The chain is built from TRBV7-9 and TRBJ2-1; 8 bases match TRBD2. J lost 6 bases, V lost 5 bases, and 15 bases had no gene match. Per the germline V gene, CDR1 is SEHNR and CDR2 is FQNEAQ (reference sequence). The CDR3 is 17 residues long. The CDR3 coding sequence is TGTGCCAGCAGCCCAACCCTGAGCGGGAGTAGGGTCAATGAGCAGTTCTTC. Amino acids: CASSPTLSGSRVNEQFF.

V usage is TRBV7-2 and J usage is TRBJ2-1, with 8 bases matching TRBD2. The CDR3 length is 18 residues. Germline V gene data show CDR1 as SGHTA and CDR2 as FQGNSA. V shed 5 bases, J shed 9 bases, and the junction held 21 bases outside the gene matches. CDR3 DNA sequence: TGTGCCAGCAGCCTAACGGGTAGAGCGGGCGGGAGGCTCGCTGAGCAGTTCTTC. Its translation is CASSLTGRAGGRLAEQFF.

The chain couples TRBV2 to TRBJ2-5; tentatively, D is TRBD1 (5 bases). V lost 6 bases, J lost 2 bases, and 19 bases lay in between. Germline CDR1 SNHLY, CDR2 FYNNEI. The CDR3 runs to 16 residues. The chain's CDR3 is CASRTLRAPGQETQYF. The CDR3 coding sequence is TGTGCCAGCAGGACGCTCAGGGCTCCAGGTCAAGAGACCCAGTACTTC.

This clone was recorded once. The chain recombines TRBV19 with TRBJ1-2; 8 bases map to TRBD1. CDR1 is LNHDA, CDR2 SQIVND, per germline (reference sequence). The CDR3 has 14 amino acids. J was trimmed by 8 bases and V by 5 bases; bases with no gene match: 10. The DNA of the CDR3 is TGTGCCAGTAGTCTCCCGTGGACAGGGTCCGGCTACACCTTC. Translation: CASSLPWTGSGYTF.

J is TRBJ1-2 and V is TRBV7-9; D is uncertain. The germline V gene has CDR1 SEHNR and CDR2 FQNEAQ (reference sequence). Trimming shortened V by 1 base and J by 7 bases, and 10 bases separated the two germline ends. The CDR3 has 13 residues. As DNA, the CDR3 is TGTGCCAGCAGCTTAGATATTGTAGGTGGCTACACCTTC. This translates into CASSLDIVGGYTF.

This clone showed up just once. This chain links TRBV27 with TRBJ2-1, with D maybe TRBD2 (5 bases). The CDR3 has 14 residues. V was pared by 4 bases and J by 6 bases, with 13 bases between. Germline CDR1 reads MNHEY; CDR2 reads SMNVEV (reference sequence). The CDR3 spells CASSSWTLGNEQFF. The DNA of the CDR3 is TGTGCCAGCAGTTCCTGGACTCTAGGCAATGAGCAGTTCTTC.

The chain carries TRBV9 and TRBJ2-7, with 8 bases lining up with TRBD2. V lost 3 bases, J lost 1 base, and 3 bases stayed unmatched. Germline CDR1 and CDR2: SGDLS and YYNGEE. The CDR3 length is 14 residues. CDR3 protein: CASSAGLGSYEQYF. CDR3 coding DNA: TGTGCCAGCAGCGCGGGACTAGGATCCTACGAGCAGTACTTC.